The 4 T cell receptor beta chains below all came from one sample that was sequenced in a study of regulatory T cells in long-lasting Graves disease. Construction of the TCR beta libraries employed iRepertoire HTBI primers in conjunction with Arm-PCR of CDR3 regions. TCRdb re-called the multiplex PCR reads with MiXCR, one entry per CDR3 protein. This table holds 450,000 to 500,000 distinct CDR3 sequences, roughly 15% found once. Documented time point: newly diagnosed GD, antithyroid drugs for less than 3 months. PBMC RNA served as the TCR library source. These data also formed part of another study, on T cells in Graves' hyperthyroidism and ophthalmopathy.

The sample here was peripheral blood mononuclear cells (PBMCs), taken at new diagnosis, from a patient treated with antithyroid drugs. The receptors originated from a man in his forties or fifties with Graves disease.

This clonotype has a count of ten or more. The chain employs TRBV24-1 and TRBJ2-7, with 7 bases aligning to TRBD1. This CDR3 region has 15 residues. V dropped 2 bases and J dropped 2; count of bases not matched to a gene: 5. Germline V gene lookup returns CDR1 KGHDR and CDR2 SFDVKD. DNA for the CDR3: TGTGCCACCAGTGATTCACAGGGGACACCCTACGAGCAGTACTTC. Protein sequence: CATSDSQGTPYEQYF.

The genes are TRBV7-9 and TRBJ2-2; no reliable D call. V was cut by 1 base and J by 0 bases, with 12 bases left in between. There are 17 residues in the CDR3. CDR1 is SEHNR, CDR2 FQNEAQ, per germline (reference sequence). CDR3 protein: CASSLVSGRSNTGELFF. CDR3 nucleotides: TGTGCCAGCAGCTTAGTTTCGGGCAGGTCGAACACCGGGGAGCTGTTTTTT.

This clonotype was seen ten or more times. V is TRBV6-2 or TRBV6-3 and J is TRBJ1-5; 7 positions agree with TRBD1. The V gene end was trimmed by 6 bases and the J gene end by 3 bases; junction bases not matched to a gene: 2. Germline lookup yields CDR1 MNHEY and CDR2 SVGEGT. CDR3 size: 13 residues. CDR3 protein: CASSDRANQPQHF. The DNA of the CDR3 is TGTGCCAGCAGCGACAGGGCCAATCAGCCCCAGCATTTT.

Worth noting for this clonotype: A read error may explain this, as a much larger clone is one base away. This chain connects TRBV7-2 to TRBJ2-3; perhaps TRBD2 as D (5 bases). Germline V gene lookup returns CDR1 SGHTA and CDR2 FQGNSA. CDR3 length equals 15 residues. The V end was cut by 0 bases, the J end by 0 bases, with 7 bases between. For the CDR3, the DNA is TGTGCCAGCAGCTTAGCAGCGGCTAGCACAGATACGCAGTATTTT. Protein product: CASSLAAASTDTQYF.